This T cell receptor (beta chain) was sequenced for a study of cytomegalovirus exposure and HLA in healthy donors. General observations from the study: According to the study, around 180 TCR beta chains were cytomegalovirus-associated. The authors confirmed in vitro that a few CMV-associated chains were specific for CMV antigens. In the approximately 130 validation repertoires, a later analysis found that first-cohort TCR clusters tended to co-occur.

The V end was cut by 4 bases, the J end by 7 bases, with 14 bases between. Germline CDR1 is GTSNPN and CDR2 is SVGIG (reference sequence). There are 12 residues in the CDR3. Clones were sequenced by immunoSEQ multiplex PCR, and TCRdb holds only the in-frame ones, with some missing. The sample comprises tens of thousands of clones, about 96% of which are singletons, and 2% to 2.5% rests with the top ten. This clone was seen only once. The antigen is not known. The V call is TRBV30, the J call TRBJ2-7, with D possibly matching TRBD1 (5 bases). What was sequenced was PBMCs. The receptor's source is a man between 18 and 29 years old in good health and CMV-seronegative. The CDR3 protein is CAWNPGPREQYF. The CDR3 coding sequence is TGTGCCTGGAATCCAGGGCCGAGGGAGCAGTACTTC.